Described below is a single T cell receptor beta chain sequence and its context. Its antigen is currently unknown. The data originate from a study of graft-versus-host responses after intestinal transplantation. Study-wide findings and caveats: Allografts carried high graft-versus-host to host-versus-graft clonal ratios in patients having graft-donor T cell macrochimerism. Present in recipient marrow, GvH clones included some that appeared first in ileum or blood.

The CDR3 is made up of 13 amino acids. From germline, CDR1 is MNHEY and CDR2 SVGAGI. Trimming took 7 bases from V and 2 from J; bases not matched to a gene: 2. This table comes from immunoSEQ multiplex PCR, and its TCRdb copy is limited to in-frame clones, with some not included. The repertoire holds 95,000 to 110,000 clones, with roughly 90% as singletons. The chain employs TRBV6-5 and TRBJ1-1; 9 bases are shared with TRBD1. This material consisted of unstimulated CD4+ T cells sorted from spleen or lymph node cells, taken before intestinal transplant. The TCR was taken from a human donor who received an intestinal transplant. The CDR3 protein is CASMGQGNTEAFF. In nucleotides, the CDR3 is TGTGCCAGCATGGGACAGGGAAACACTGAAGCTTTCTTT.